This T cell receptor beta chain was captured by sequencing in a study of siplizumab effects on memory and regulatory T cells. This CDR3 has 14 residues. Trimming removed 5 bases from V and 3 bases from J; junction bases left unmatched: 5. Germline values: CDR1 SGHNT, CDR2 YYREEE (reference sequence). TCRdb's copy holds only in-frame clones and misses some; the assay was immunoSEQ multiplex PCR. The sample holds tens of thousands of clones, about 93% seen once. This chain joins TRBV5-4 and TRBJ2-7; 10 nucleotides agree with TRBD2. Sequenced sample: CD8+ T cells sorted from blood. The source of this sequence is a human donor in good health. Here the CDR3 DNA reads TGTGCCAGCAGTCTAACTAGCGGGGTCTACGAGCAGTACTTC. Its translation is CASSLTSGVYEQYF.